This T cell receptor beta chain was retrieved from a study of neurological immune-mediated disorders. Overall study findings and caveats: The study found no CDR3 amino acid sequences shared by expanded clones across subjects, suggesting private repertoires in all groups.

The authors produced cDNA by 5'RACE using 10-nucleotide random UMIs. Each sequencing run yielded over 170 million TCR-beta sequences from 15-18 subjects. In TCRdb, the 5' RACE reads were re-called with MiXCR into one record per CDR3 protein. The sample records around 50,000 distinct CDR3 sequences, approximately 17% being singletons. This clonotype was seen at least ten times. What it recognizes is unknown. The unsorted libraries were prepared from 2 million PBMCs (stored at -80 C). Input material: PBMCs. The TCR sequence derives from a man aged 55 to 70 in good health.

CDR3: CASSPRRSNADTQYF. CDR3 nucleotides: TGTGCCAGCAGCCCAAGAAGGTCGAACGCAGATACGCAGTATTTT. The rearrangement joins TRBV14 to TRBJ2-3; D not certain. Trimming cost V 4 bases and J 4 bases, with 15 bases left between them. The CDR3 sequence is 15 residues long. Germline assignment: CDR1 SGHDN and CDR2 FVKESK.